Here is one T cell receptor (beta chain) with its context. Its target is unknown. This entry belongs to a study of T cell responses to AZD1222 COVID-19 vaccine. Findings and caveats of the study: Repertoire samples came only from after the peak T cell response. Spike was spanned by vaccine-associated CD4 TCRs, which were dominant at 160-218 and 743-854.

The assay was immunoSEQ multiplex PCR, and TCRdb's table has in-frame clones only and misses some. The sample lists about 130,000 clones; about 92% were seen once. Sequenced here: peripheral blood, sampled on day 0 of AZD1222 vaccination. The TCR comes from an adult in good health.

The CDR3 reads CASSYLAQPQHF. The CDR3 nucleotides read TGTGCCAGCAGCTACTTAGCGCAGCCCCAGCATTTT. This chain joins TRBV7-2 and TRBJ1-5; D gene ambiguous. Germline CDR1 reads SGHTA; CDR2 reads FQGNSA. The CDR3 length is 12 residues. Trimming cost V 4 bases and J 7 bases, with 8 bases left between them.